Presented here are 5 T cell receptor beta chains from one specimen sequenced in a study of vaccination effects on CD4 cells after COVID-19. Sequencing in the ViraFEST assay came after antigen-specific CD4+ T cells had been expanded with viral peptide pools, which were used to stimulate PBMC. Cultured cells yielded isolated CD4+ T cells after more than nine days. Previously uninfected by SARS-CoV-2, the vaccine recipients also showed negative nucleocapsid antibodies. These receptors have no identified antigens. Profiling relied on immunoSEQ multiplex PCR, and the TCRdb table lists in-frame clones only, not all of them. The data contain about 41,000 clones, around 77% of them singletons. The sample here was CD4+ T cells from PBMCs cultured with HCoV-NL63 spike peptides, taken before COVID-19 vaccination. The source of these receptors is a human donor who received a COVID-19 vaccine.

CDR3: CSVYTGTYGYTF. The CDR3 nucleotides are TGCAGCGTTTATACAGGGACCTATGGCTACACCTTC. This chain links TRBV29-1 with TRBJ1-2; D possibly corresponds to TRBD1 (6 bases). The V and J ends lost 5 bases and 4 bases respectively, with 11 bases between them. There are 12 residues in the CDR3. Germline V lookup: CDR1 SQVTM, CDR2 ANQGSEA. The complete variable domain, with remaining parts taken from reference TRBV29-1 and TRBJ1-2, reads SAVISQKPSRDICQRGTSLTIQCQVDSQVTMMFWYRQQPGQSLTLIATANQGSEATYESGFVIDKFPISRPNLTFSTLTVSNMSPEDSSIYLCSVYTGTYGYTFGSGTRLTVV.

The chain couples TRBV21-1 to TRBJ2-1; TRBD1, the table's D call, lacks a check against the DNA. TRBV21-1 is given as a pseudogene. The CDR3 covers 14 residues. CDR3 residues: CASSIRGQGNEQFF. The CDR3 DNA reads TGTGCCAGCAGCATACGTGGACAGGGTAATGAGCAGTTCTTC.

This clone was seen once. The rearrangement joins TRBV5-6 to TRBJ2-5; TRBD1 matches 7 bases. Trimming removed 2 bases from V and 2 bases from J; junction bases left unmatched: 3. CDR1 is SGHDT, CDR2 YYEEEE, per germline. The CDR3 has 14 amino acids. For the CDR3, the DNA is TGTGCCAGCAGCTTCCAGGACAGGCAAGAGACCCAGTACTTC. Amino acids: CASSFQDRQETQYF. The full variable domain, with the rest looked up from reference TRBV5-6 and TRBJ2-5, is DAGVTQSPTHLIKTRGQQVTLRCSPKSGHDTVSWYQQALGQGPQFIFQYYEEEERQRGNFPDRFSGHQFPNYSSELNVNALLLGDSALYLCASSFQDRQETQYFGPGTRLLVL.

This clone was picked up a small number of times. The V gene is TRBV7-2, the J gene TRBJ2-2; TRBD2 is a possible D gene (5 bases). Germline V gives CDR1 SGHTA, CDR2 FQGNSA. This CDR3 has 15 residues. V shed 1 base and J shed 5 bases, with 11 bases lying between them. CDR3 in amino acids: CASSLVRLRTGELFF. The CDR3 bases are TGTGCCAGCAGCTTAGTAAGACTACGTACCGGGGAGCTGTTTTTT. Supplemented by reference TRBV7-2 and TRBJ2-2, the full variable domain reads GAGVSQSPSNKVTEKGKDVELRCDPISGHTALYWYRQSLGQGLEFLIYFQGNSAPDKSGLPSDRFSAERTGGSVSTLTIQRTQQEDSAVYLCASSLVRLRTGELFFGEGSRLTVL.

The chain joins TRBV3-1 (or the pseudogene TRBV3-2) to TRBJ1-2; D remains ambiguous. The CDR3 is 13 residues long. Between the trimmed V and J ends, which lost 0 bases and 8 bases, there was a span of 10 bases. Germline CDR1 and CDR2: LGHDT and YNNKEL (reference sequence). The CDR3: CASSQDSYGGYTF. The CDR3 nucleotides are TGTGCCAGCAGCCAAGACTCCTATGGCGGCTACACCTTC.